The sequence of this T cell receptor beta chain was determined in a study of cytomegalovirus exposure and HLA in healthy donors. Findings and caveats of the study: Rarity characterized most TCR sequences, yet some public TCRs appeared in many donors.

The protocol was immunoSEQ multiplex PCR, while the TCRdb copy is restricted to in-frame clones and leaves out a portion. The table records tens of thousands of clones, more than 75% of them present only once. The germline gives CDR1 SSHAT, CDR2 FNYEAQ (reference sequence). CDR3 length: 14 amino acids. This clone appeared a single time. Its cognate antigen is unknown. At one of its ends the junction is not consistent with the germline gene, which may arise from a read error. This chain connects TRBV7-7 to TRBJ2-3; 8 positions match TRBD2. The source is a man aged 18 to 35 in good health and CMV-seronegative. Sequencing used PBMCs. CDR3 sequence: CASRTSGNTDTQYF. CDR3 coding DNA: TGTGCTAGCAGAACTAGCGGAAACACAGATACGCAGTATTTT.